This T cell receptor (beta chain) was profiled in a study of control samples from healthy donors and cancer patients. TCRdb's table, derived via immunoSEQ multiplex PCR, lists solely in-frame clones and lacks some. The sample lists 75,000 to 80,000 clones, 89% occurring once. This clone was seen a single time. The length of the CDR3 is 12 residues. The V and J ends lost 8 bases and 3 bases respectively, with 10 bases between them. Germline V gives CDR1 MNHEY, CDR2 SVGAGI. This chain links TRBV6-5 with TRBJ2-5; the D gene is possibly TRBD2 (7 bases). This sequence originates from a woman between 45 and 65 years old with colorectal cancer. The specimen sequenced was PBMCs. The CDR3: CASGGGEETQYF. CDR3 nucleotides: TGTGCCAGCGGCGGGGGCGAAGAGACCCAGTACTTC.